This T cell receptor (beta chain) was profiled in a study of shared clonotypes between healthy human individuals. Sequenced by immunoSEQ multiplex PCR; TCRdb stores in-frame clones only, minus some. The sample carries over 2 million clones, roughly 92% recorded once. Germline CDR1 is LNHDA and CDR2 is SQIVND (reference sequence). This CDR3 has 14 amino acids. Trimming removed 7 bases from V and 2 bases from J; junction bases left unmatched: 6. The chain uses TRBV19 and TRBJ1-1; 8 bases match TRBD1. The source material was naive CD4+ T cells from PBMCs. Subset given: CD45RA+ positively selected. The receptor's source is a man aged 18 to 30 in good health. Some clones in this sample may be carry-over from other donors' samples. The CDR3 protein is CASIQAGGNTEAFF. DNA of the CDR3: TGTGCCAGTATTCAGGCAGGGGGCAACACTGAAGCTTTCTTT.